These 3 T cell receptor beta chains originate from one sample sequenced in a study of blood T cell repertoires in COVID-19. Using immunoSEQ multiplex PCR, the repertoire was profiled, and TCRdb retains in-frame clones only, with some absent. The top ten clones hold 6% to 8.5% of a sample with hundreds of thousands of clones, about nine tenths of them seen once. The source material was peripheral blood. These TCRs come from a woman aged 70-85 years with COVID-19, enrolled during active disease.

The chain recombines TRBV4-1 with TRBJ1-6; the D is unclear. Trimming cost V 0 bases and J 10 bases, with 19 bases left between them. Germline V gene data show CDR1 as MGHRA and CDR2 as YSYEKL. The CDR3 consists of 17 residues. In nucleotides, the CDR3 is TGCGCCAGCAGCCAAGATTTAGAGATACCCATTTGGTCACCCCTCCACTTT. Amino acid sequence: CASSQDLEIPIWSPLHF.

The rearrangement uses TRBV9 and TRBJ2-7; tentative D call: TRBD1 (6 bases). Germline CDR1 SGDLS, CDR2 YYNGEE. The CDR3 is made up of 15 amino acids. V lost 6 bases, J lost 5 bases, and 21 bases lay in between. CDR3: CASTPGVGASDEQYF. The CDR3 DNA reads as TGTGCCAGCACCCCAGGGGTGGGGGCATCTGACGAGCAGTACTTC. Complete variable domain (other parts from reference TRBV9 and TRBJ2-7): DSGVTQTPKHLITATGQRVTLRCSPRSGDLSVYWYQQSLDQGLQFLIQYYNGEERAKGNILERFSAQQFPDLHSELNLSSLELGDSALYFCASTPGVGASDEQYFGPGTRLTVT.

The rearrangement joins TRBV28 to TRBJ2-2; 8 bases are shared with TRBD1. The ends lost 6 bases at V and 9 bases at J; junction bases unmatched: 18. There are 17 residues in the CDR3. CDR1 MDHEN and CDR2 SYDVKM come from the germline V gene. The CDR3 here is CASRRVQGASSPRELFF. The CDR3, as DNA: TGTGCCAGCAGGCGGGTCCAGGGGGCATCCTCCCCCCGGGAGCTGTTTTTT.